The 26 T cell receptor beta chains below all came from one sample that was sequenced in a study of post-analysis software for immune sequencing data. Their target antigens are unknown. cDNA libraries for TCR beta contained unique molecular identifiers. TCRdb passed the PCR reads through MiXCR, listing each CDR3 protein once. The repertoire holds some 800,000 distinct CDR3 sequences, with about 43% as singletons. Study outcomes and limitations: There were five or six TRBV segments more frequent in patients than controls, and TRBV5-6, TRBV5-1 and TRBV20-1 were among them.

The material sequenced was blood. The receptors shown here come from a girl aged 10 to 17 with multiple sclerosis.

At least ten counts were recorded for this clonotype. The chain uses TRBV7-9 and TRBJ2-3, with TRBD2 matching over 14 bases. The CDR3 totals 16 residues. Germline V gives CDR1 SEHNR, CDR2 FQNEAQ (reference sequence). V was clipped by 4 bases and J by 0 bases; unmatched bases: 0. CDR3 region: CASSWTSGRSTDTQYF. CDR3 nucleotide sequence: TGTGCCAGCAGCTGGACTAGCGGGAGGAGCACAGATACGCAGTATTTT.

In this sample, this clonotype turned up a few times. This rearrangement joins TRBV7-6 to TRBJ1-5; TRBD1 matches at 8 bases. CDR1 and CDR2 from the germline V gene are SGHVS and FNYEAQ. With 1 base clipped from V and 2 bases from J, the junction kept 4 bases outside the gene matches. The CDR3 length is 16 residues. CDR3 sequence: CASSLGSTGGNQPQHF. CDR3 bases: TGTGCCAGCAGCTTAGGTTCGACAGGGGGCAATCAGCCCCAGCATTTT.

The rearrangement joins TRBV29-1 to TRBJ2-1; tentative D call: TRBD2 (5 bases). This CDR3 has 12 residues. From germline, CDR1 is SQVTM and CDR2 ANQGSEA. The ends were cut back, 5 bases at V and 0 bases at J, with 5 bases in the middle. CDR3 in DNA: TGCAGCGTTAGCGGCTCCTACAATGAGCAGTTCTTC. Translated, it gives CSVSGSYNEQFF.

This clonotype appeared a few times. V and J are TRBV7-9 and TRBJ2-7; 12 bases line up with TRBD2. Near its end, the DNA agrees better with TRBJ2-4, so the J call may be wrong. CDR1 is SEHNR and CDR2 is FQNEAQ in the germline V gene (reference sequence). The CDR3 is made up of 17 amino acids. CDR3 nucleotide sequence: TGTGCCAGCAGCTTAGCTGTGACTAGCGGGAGAGGGGACATTCAGTACTTC. This translates into CASSLAVTSGRGDIQYF.

This rearrangement joins TRBV5-1 to TRBJ2-5; 13 bases line up with TRBD2. The length of the CDR3 is 16 residues. With V trimmed by 4 bases and J by 7 bases, 10 bases remained unmatched. CDR1 SGHRS and CDR2 YFSETQ come from the germline V gene. The CDR3, as DNA: TGCGCCAGCAGCCCAGGACTAGCGGGGGCTATAGGGACCCAGTACTTC. This sequence encodes CASSPGLAGAIGTQYF.

The genes are TRBV7-9 and TRBJ1-1; 7 nucleotides line up with TRBD1. CDR3 length equals 15 residues. Trimming removed 6 bases from V and 4 bases from J; junction bases left unmatched: 11. Germline V lookup: CDR1 SEHNR, CDR2 FQNEAQ (reference sequence). For the CDR3, the DNA is TGTGCCAGCAGGAAACCACAGGGGATGGCCACTGAAGCTTTCTTT. Encoded protein: CASRKPQGMATEAFF.

The genes are TRBV20-1 and TRBJ2-7; no definite D call. Trimming shortened V by 0 bases and J by 3 bases, and 9 bases separated the two germline ends. Germline V gene lookup returns CDR1 DFQATT and CDR2 SNEGSKA (reference sequence). CDR3 size: 13 residues. CDR3 sequence: CSARDYRNYEQYF. The CDR3, as DNA: TGCAGTGCTAGAGATTATCGCAACTACGAGCAGTACTTC.

The CDR3: CASSLMDPGFTGMFF. The CDR3 nucleotides are TGTGCCAGCAGTTTGATGGACCCCGGGTTCACGGGAATGTTTTTT. The chain has TRBV28 and TRBJ2-2, with D possibly matching TRBD2 (5 bases). CDR3 size: 15 residues. V gave up 3 bases and J gave up 15 bases, with 23 bases separating them. Germline V CDR1 and CDR2: MDHEN, SYDVKM. The full variable domain, its missing parts supplied by reference TRBV28 and TRBJ2-2, is DVKVTQSSRYLVKRTGEKVFLECVQDMDHENMFWYRQDPGLGLRLIYFSYDVKMKEKGDIPEGYSVSREKKERFSLILESASTNQTSMYLCASSLMDPGFTGMFFGEGSRLTVL.

The gene calls are TRBV29-1 and TRBJ2-7; D not resolved. V was clipped by 4 bases and J by 2 bases, with 6 bases between them. Germline V gene data show CDR1 as SQVTM and CDR2 as ANQGSEA. The CDR3 is 11 residues long. In nucleotides, the CDR3 is TGCAGCGTTGTGGACGCCTACGAGCAGTACTTC. Protein sequence: CSVVDAYEQYF.

This chain connects TRBV20-1 to TRBJ2-1; D not certain. Germline V gives CDR1 DFQATT, CDR2 SNEGSKA (reference sequence). This CDR3 contains 14 residues. Trimming took off 2 bases at V and 7 bases at J, with 15 bases between the two ends. The DNA of the CDR3 is TGCAGTGCTAGAAGACCCGGACCCCTAAATGAGCAGTTCTTC. Protein product: CSARRPGPLNEQFF.

The rearrangement links TRBV27 to TRBJ1-4; 10 bases align to TRBD1. Germline V gives CDR1 MNHEY, CDR2 SMNVEV (reference sequence). V lost 5 bases and J lost 7; bases outside the gene matches: 7. This CDR3 comprises 15 residues. CDR3 DNA sequence: TGTGCCAGCAGTCCCCGGACAGGGGGTGGTGAAAAACTGTTTTTT. It yields the protein CASSPRTGGGEKLFF.

The chain uses TRBV4-3 and TRBJ2-1, with unresolved D. The CDR3 contains 16 residues. The V end lost 4 bases, the J end lost 7 bases, and 20 bases lay between the germline ends. Germline CDR1 LGHNA, CDR2 YSLEER. DNA for the CDR3: TGCGCCAGCAGCCGAGTGGTAGGGCGCGGTGGGAATGAGCAGTTCTTC. Translating gives CASSRVVGRGGNEQFF.

The CDR3 sequence is CASSLLASGTGELFF. CDR3 coding DNA: TGTGCCAGCAGCTTGTTGGCTAGCGGGACCGGGGAGCTGTTTTTT. The chain combines TRBV7-9 with TRBJ2-2, with 8 bases matching TRBD2. The CDR3 totals 15 residues. Trimming removed 3 bases from V and 5 bases from J; junction bases left unmatched: 5. CDR1 and CDR2 (germline): SEHNR, FQNEAQ (reference sequence).

This rearrangement joins TRBV2 to TRBJ2-7, with D unclear. CDR3 size: 13 residues. The V end lost 7 bases, the J end lost 2 bases, and 12 bases lay between the germline ends. Germline assignment: CDR1 SNHLY and CDR2 FYNNEI. This CDR3 reads CASNERLTYEQYF. CDR3 nucleotide sequence: TGTGCCAGCAATGAGCGCCTCACCTACGAGCAGTACTTC.

J is TRBJ1-2 and V is TRBV7-9, with D uncertain. V was clipped by 1 base and J by 9 bases, with 15 bases between them. The CDR3 extends over 14 amino acids. Germline assignment: CDR1 SEHNR and CDR2 FQNEAQ (reference sequence). CDR3 amino acids: CASSLDSGLGSYTF. For the CDR3, the DNA is TGTGCCAGCAGCTTAGATTCGGGCCTCGGTAGCTACACCTTC.

This rearrangement joins TRBV20-1 to TRBJ1-4; 7 bases line up with TRBD1. The CDR3 length is 13 residues. Unmatched junction bases numbered 6, after V lost 3 bases and J lost 8 bases. Germline V gene lookup returns CDR1 DFQATT and CDR2 SNEGSKA (reference sequence). This CDR3 reads CSASTGVGEKLFF. The CDR3 DNA follows: TGCAGTGCTAGTACAGGGGTGGGGGAAAAACTGTTTTTT.

This clonotype has a handful of counts. Here the CDR3 DNA reads TGTGCCAGCACCATAACTTCGGCGGGAGCGGGCACAGATACGCAGTATTTT. It encodes CASTITSAGAGTDTQYF. This chain connects TRBV7-2 to TRBJ2-3; 7 nucleotides agree with TRBD2. Trimming cost V 7 bases and J 1 base; bases outside gene matches: 14. The CDR3 sequence is 17 residues long. In germline, CDR1 is SGHTA, CDR2 FQGNSA.

This clonotype has just one count. The chain recombines TRBV6-2 or TRBV6-3 with TRBJ2-1; the match to TRBD2 covers 11 bases. The CDR3 totals 15 residues. Germline-derived CDR1 and CDR2 are MNHEY and SVGEGT. V shed 4 bases, J shed 7 bases, and the junction held 6 bases outside the gene matches. This CDR3 reads CASSSGLAVRNEQFF. Here the CDR3 DNA reads TGTGCCAGCAGTTCGGGACTAGCGGTAAGAAATGAGCAGTTCTTC.

This clonotype was observed a handful of times. This chain's CDR3 is CASSQRLASGSTDTQYF. Written as DNA, the CDR3 is TGTGCCAGCAGCCAACGGTTGGCTAGCGGAAGCACAGATACGCAGTATTTT. The J gene is TRBJ2-3, the V gene TRBV7-9, with TRBD2 identical over 7 bases. The J segment lost 0 bases and the V segment lost 5 bases, leaving 11 bases of the junction unmatched. The length of the CDR3 is 17 residues. The germline CDR1 and CDR2 sequences are SEHNR and FQNEAQ (reference sequence).

The V call is TRBV7-2, the J call TRBJ2-5, with D perhaps TRBD2 (7 bases). The CDR3 has 15 residues. V gave up 1 base and J gave up 4 bases, with 13 bases separating them. Germline assignment: CDR1 SGHTA and CDR2 FQGNSA. CDR3: CASSLVGGLSETQYF. The CDR3 DNA is TGTGCCAGCAGCTTAGTCGGGGGGCTTTCAGAGACCCAGTACTTC.

This clonotype was counted between two and nine times. J is TRBJ2-1 and V is TRBV11-2; 13 bases are a match to TRBD2. The CDR3 has 16 amino acids. Germline assignment: CDR1 SGHAT and CDR2 FQNNGV. V lost 1 base to trimming and J lost 9 bases; unmatched junction nucleotides: 6. The CDR3 here is CASSLGRTSGSVEQFF. The DNA of the CDR3 is TGTGCCAGCAGCTTAGGGAGGACTAGCGGGAGTGTTGAGCAGTTCTTC. The complete variable domain, with remaining parts taken from reference TRBV11-2 and TRBJ2-1, reads EAGVAQSPRYKIIEKRQSVAFWCNPISGHATLYWYQQILGQGPKLLIQFQNNGVVDDSQLPKDRFSAERLKGVDSTLKIQPAKLEDSAVYLCASSLGRTSGSVEQFFGPGTRLTVL.

This clonotype was recorded many times. The chain employs TRBV10-3 and TRBJ2-5; no firm D call. The germline V gene encodes CDR1 ENHRY and CDR2 SYGVKD. V dropped 0 bases and J dropped 5 bases, with 1 base sitting between them. The CDR3 length is 11 residues. CDR3 sequence (DNA): TGTGCCATCAGTGAGTCCGAGACCCAGTACTTC. Protein: CAISESETQYF.

The sample holds a few counts of this clonotype. The CDR3 here is CASSFTTTYEQYF. In DNA, the CDR3 is TGTGCCAGCAGCTTCACGACGACCTACGAGCAGTACTTC. The chain recombines TRBV5-6 with TRBJ2-5; D ambiguous. The J call is in doubt because the DNA end fits TRBJ2-7 better. CDR1 SGHDT and CDR2 YYEEEE come from the germline V gene. CDR3 length: 13 amino acids.

CDR3 loop: CASSLGLAGYKFF. Here the CDR3 DNA reads TGTGCCAGCAGTTTAGGACTAGCGGGATATAAGTTCTTC. This chain joins TRBV27 and TRBJ2-1; 12 bases line up with TRBD2. This CDR3 is 13 amino acids long. CDR1 and CDR2 (germline): MNHEY, SMNVEV (reference sequence). V lost 2 bases, J lost 14 bases, and 4 bases stayed unmatched.

The chain is built from TRBV27 and TRBJ2-1, with 9 positions matching TRBD2. The ends lost 5 bases at V and 6 bases at J; junction bases unmatched: 8. This CDR3 contains 15 residues. Germline V gene data show CDR1 as MNHEY and CDR2 as SMNVEV (reference sequence). The CDR3 region is CASSPGVAGVNEQFF. CDR3 in DNA: TGTGCCAGCAGTCCCGGGGTAGCGGGAGTCAATGAGCAGTTCTTC.

This chain connects TRBV20-1 to TRBJ2-7; D unresolved. Trimming pared 0 bases from V and 1 base from J, leaving 16 bases between. Germline-derived CDR1 and CDR2 are DFQATT and SNEGSKA (reference sequence). The CDR3 extends over 16 amino acids. DNA for the CDR3: TGCAGTGCTAGAGAATTTGGGGAACAGAGGTCCTACGAGCAGTACTTC. This gives the protein CSAREFGEQRSYEQYF.